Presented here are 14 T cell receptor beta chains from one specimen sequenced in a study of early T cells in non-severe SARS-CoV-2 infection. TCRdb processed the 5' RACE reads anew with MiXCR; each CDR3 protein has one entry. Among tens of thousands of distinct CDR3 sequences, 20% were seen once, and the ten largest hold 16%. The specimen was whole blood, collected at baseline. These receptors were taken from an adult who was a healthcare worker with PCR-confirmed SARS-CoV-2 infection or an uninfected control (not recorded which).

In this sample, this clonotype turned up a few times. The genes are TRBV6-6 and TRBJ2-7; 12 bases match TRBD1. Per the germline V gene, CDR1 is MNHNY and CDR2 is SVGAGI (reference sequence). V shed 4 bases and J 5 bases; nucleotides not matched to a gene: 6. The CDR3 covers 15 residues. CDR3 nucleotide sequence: TGTGCCAGCAGTTTTCCGGGACAGGGGGCTCACGAGCAGTACTTC. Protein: CASSFPGQGAHEQYF.

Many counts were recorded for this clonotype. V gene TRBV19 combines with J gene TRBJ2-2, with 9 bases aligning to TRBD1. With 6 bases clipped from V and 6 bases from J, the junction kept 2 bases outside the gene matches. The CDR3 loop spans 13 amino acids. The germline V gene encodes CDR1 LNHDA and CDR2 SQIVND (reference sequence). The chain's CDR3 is CASSNRGPGELFF. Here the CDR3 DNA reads TGTGCCAGTAGCAACAGGGGGCCCGGGGAGCTGTTTTTT.

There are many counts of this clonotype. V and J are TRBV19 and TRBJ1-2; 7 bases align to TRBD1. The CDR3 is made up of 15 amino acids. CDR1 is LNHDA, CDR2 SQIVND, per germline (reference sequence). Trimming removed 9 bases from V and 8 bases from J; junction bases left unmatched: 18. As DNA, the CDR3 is TGTGCCAGCCAAGCGACAGGGATTGCCCCGAGAGGCTACACCTTC. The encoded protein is CASQATGIAPRGYTF.

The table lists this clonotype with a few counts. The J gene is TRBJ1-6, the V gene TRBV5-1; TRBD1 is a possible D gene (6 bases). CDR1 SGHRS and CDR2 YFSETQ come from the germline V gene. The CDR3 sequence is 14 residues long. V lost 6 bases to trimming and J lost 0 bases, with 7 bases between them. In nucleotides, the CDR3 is TGCGCCAGCATGGACAGCTCCTATAATTCACCCCTCCACTTT. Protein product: CASMDSSYNSPLHF.

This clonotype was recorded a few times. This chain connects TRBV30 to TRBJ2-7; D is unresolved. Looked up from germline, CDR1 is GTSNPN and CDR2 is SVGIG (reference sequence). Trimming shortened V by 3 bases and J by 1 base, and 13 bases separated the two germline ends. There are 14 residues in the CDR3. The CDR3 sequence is CAWSALRLSYEQYF. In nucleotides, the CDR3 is TGTGCCTGGAGCGCCCTTCGGTTGTCCTACGAGCAGTACTTC.

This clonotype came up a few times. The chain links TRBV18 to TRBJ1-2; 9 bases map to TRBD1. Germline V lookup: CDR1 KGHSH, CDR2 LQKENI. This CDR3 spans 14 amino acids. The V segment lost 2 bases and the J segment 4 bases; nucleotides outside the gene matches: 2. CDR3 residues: CASSPGTGLYGYTF. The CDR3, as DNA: TGTGCCAGCTCACCAGGGACAGGGCTCTATGGCTACACCTTC.

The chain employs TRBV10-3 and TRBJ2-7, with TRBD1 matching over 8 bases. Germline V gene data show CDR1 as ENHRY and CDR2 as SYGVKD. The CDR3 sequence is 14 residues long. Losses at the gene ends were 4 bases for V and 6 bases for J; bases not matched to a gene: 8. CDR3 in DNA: TGTGCCATCAGTGGCCGACAGGGGCTGGGCGAGCAGTACTTC. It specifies CAISGRQGLGEQYF.

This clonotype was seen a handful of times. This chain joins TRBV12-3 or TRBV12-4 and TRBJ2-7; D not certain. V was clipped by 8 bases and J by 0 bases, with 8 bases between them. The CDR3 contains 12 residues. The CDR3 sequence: CASGRSSYEQYF. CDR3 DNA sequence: TGTGCCAGCGGCAGGAGCTCCTACGAGCAGTACTTC.

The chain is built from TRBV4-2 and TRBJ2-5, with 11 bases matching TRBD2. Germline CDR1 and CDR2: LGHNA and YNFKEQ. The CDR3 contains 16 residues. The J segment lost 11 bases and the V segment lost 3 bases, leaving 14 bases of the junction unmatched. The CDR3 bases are TGTGCCAGCAGCCAGGAAACCCAAGGACTAGCGGGTTCTCAGTACTTC. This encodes CASSQETQGLAGSQYF.

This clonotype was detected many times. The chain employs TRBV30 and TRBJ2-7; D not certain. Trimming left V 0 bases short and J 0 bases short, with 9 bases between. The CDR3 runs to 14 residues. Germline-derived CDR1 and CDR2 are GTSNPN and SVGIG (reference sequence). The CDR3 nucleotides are TGTGCCTGGAGTGTATCGGGCCTCTCCTACGAGCAGTACTTC. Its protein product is CAWSVSGLSYEQYF.

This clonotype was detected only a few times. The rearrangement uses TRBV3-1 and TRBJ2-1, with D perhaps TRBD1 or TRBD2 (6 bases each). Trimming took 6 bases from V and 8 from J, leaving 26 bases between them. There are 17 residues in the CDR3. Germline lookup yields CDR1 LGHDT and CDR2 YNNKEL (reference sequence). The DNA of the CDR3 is TGTGCCAGCAGGCCCTCCCAATCCCGAGGGGGGCCACATGAGCAGTTCTTC. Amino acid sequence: CASRPSQSRGGPHEQFF.

The CDR3, as DNA: TGTGCCAGCAGCGGGGGGGGGCGAAGCGAGCAGTACTTC. It is translated as CASSGGGRSEQYF. The rearrangement uses TRBV7-6 and TRBJ2-7; D possibly corresponds to TRBD2 (7 bases). The V end lost 5 bases, the J end lost 6 bases, and 14 bases lay between the germline ends. CDR3 length equals 13 residues. From germline, CDR1 is SGHVS and CDR2 FNYEAQ.

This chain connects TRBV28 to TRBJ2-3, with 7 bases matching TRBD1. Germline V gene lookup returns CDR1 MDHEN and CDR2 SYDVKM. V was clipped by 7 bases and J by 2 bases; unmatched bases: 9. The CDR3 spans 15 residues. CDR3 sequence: CASTIRGQLTDTQYF. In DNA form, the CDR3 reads TGTGCCAGCACCATTAGGGGACAGCTCACAGATACGCAGTATTTT. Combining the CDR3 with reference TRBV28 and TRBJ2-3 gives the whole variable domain DVKVTQSSRYLVKRTGEKVFLECVQDMDHENMFWYRQDPGLGLRLIYFSYDVKMKEKGDIPEGYSVSREKKERFSLILESASTNQTSMYLCASTIRGQLTDTQYFGPGTRLTVL.

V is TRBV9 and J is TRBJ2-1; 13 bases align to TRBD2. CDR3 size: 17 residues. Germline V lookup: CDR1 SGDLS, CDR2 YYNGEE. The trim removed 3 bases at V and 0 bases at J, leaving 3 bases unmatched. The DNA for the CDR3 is TGTGCCAGCAGCGCGGGACTAGCGGGGAGCTCCTACAATGAGCAGTTCTTC. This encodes CASSAGLAGSSYNEQFF.